This entry lists 8 T cell receptor beta chains sequenced from one sample in a study. A single record per CDR3 protein comes from TCRdb applying MiXCR to the 5' RACE reads. The data show about 5,200 distinct CDR3 sequences, 70% to 80% seen once. The sample was naive CD4+ T cells sorted from blood. This sample's subset: naive CD4+ T cells, CD4+CD45RA+CD25-. The receptor set was obtained from a female donor with breast cancer.

This chain connects TRBV20-1 to TRBJ1-1; possibly TRBD1 for D (6 bases). The V end lost 5 bases, the J end lost 0 bases, and 13 bases lay between the germline ends. Germline lookup yields CDR1 DFQATT and CDR2 SNEGSKA (reference sequence). This CDR3 spans 14 amino acids. CDR3 residues: CSAGTGDMNTEAFF. The DNA for the CDR3 is TGCAGTGCTGGAACCGGGGACATGAACACTGAAGCTTTCTTT.

The chain has TRBV5-1 and TRBJ2-7, with D perhaps matching TRBD1 (5 bases). This CDR3 has 14 amino acids. The germline V and J ends were trimmed by 0 bases and 3 bases, with 10 bases remaining between them. The germline CDR1 and CDR2 sequences are SGHRS and YFSETQ. Written as DNA, the CDR3 is TGCGCCAGCAGCTTGGGCCCAGGGTACTACGAGCAGTACTTC. Protein product: CASSLGPGYYEQYF.

The V and J genes are TRBV12-3 or TRBV12-4 and TRBJ2-5, with a tentative D call TRBD2 (5 bases). V lost 6 bases, J lost 9 bases, and 20 bases lay in between. The CDR3 consists of 14 residues. The chain's CDR3 is CASRDQAGNQPQYF. CDR3 nucleotides: TGTGCCAGCAGAGACCAGGCGGGCAATCAGCCCCAGTACTTC.

Details on this clonotype: A much larger clone differs from this one at a single base, so this may be a read error. The genes are TRBV7-2 and TRBJ2-5; the D gene is possibly TRBD2 (5 bases). Germline V lookup: CDR1 SGHTA, CDR2 FQGNSA. There are 10 residues in the CDR3. The CDR3 DNA reads TGTGCCAGCAGCTTAGGGGAACTAGATTTC. Translated: CASSLGELDF.

The chain uses TRBV20-1 and TRBJ2-3; 8 nucleotides agree with TRBD2. Germline CDR1 reads DFQATT; CDR2 reads SNEGSKA (reference sequence). After removal of 3 bases from V and 2 bases from J, the junction contained 19 bases not matched to a gene. This CDR3 is 19 amino acids long. The CDR3 coding sequence is TGCAGTGCTAGGGTTATAAGCGGGAGATGGGGTGGGAACACAGATACGCAGTATTTT. Translated, it gives CSARVISGRWGGNTDTQYF.

The rearrangement uses TRBV20-1 and TRBJ1-5; a possible D gene is TRBD1 (5 bases). Trimming left V 0 bases short and J 3 bases short, with 18 bases between. This CDR3 has 17 residues. Germline values: CDR1 DFQATT, CDR2 SNEGSKA (reference sequence). This CDR3 reads CSARDGARAGTNQPQHF. The CDR3 DNA reads as TGCAGTGCTAGAGATGGGGCCAGGGCAGGGACCAATCAGCCCCAGCATTTT.

This clonotype is a singleton in its sample. The chain has TRBV7-2 and TRBJ1-2; 8 bases match TRBD1. The V gene end was trimmed by 6 bases and the J gene end by 0 bases; junction bases not matched to a gene: 9. The germline V gene has CDR1 SGHTA and CDR2 FQGNSA. The CDR3 covers 16 residues. CDR3 protein: CASRKYPGGSNYGYTF. In DNA, the CDR3 is TGTGCCAGCAGGAAATACCCAGGGGGCTCTAACTATGGCTACACCTTC.

The rearrangement uses TRBV6-1 and TRBJ1-1, with D unclear. With 8 bases removed from V and 5 bases from J, the gap between germline ends came to 12 bases. The CDR3 contains 12 residues. In germline, CDR1 is MNHNS, CDR2 SASEGT. As DNA, the CDR3 is TGTGCCAGCGGAGATCCAACGACTGAAGCTTTCTTT. It specifies CASGDPTTEAFF.